These 4 T cell receptor beta chains were all obtained from the same sample, sequenced in a study of brain T cells in children with intractable seizures. Assay: immunoSEQ multiplex PCR; the TCRdb copy retains only in-frame clones and omits some. The sample shows approximately 330,000 clones, more than 85% of them seen only once. Sample time point: blood from clinic visit 5 months post-surgery; TSC patient then seizure free. The sample was peripheral blood, taken more than 4 months after surgery. The receptors come from a boy under three years old with tuberous sclerosis and intractable seizures.

The gene calls are TRBV9 and TRBJ2-2; D unclear. CDR1 is SGDLS and CDR2 is YYNGEE in the germline V gene. The CDR3 runs 12 residues. V lost 1 base, J lost 7 bases, and 5 bases lay in between. The CDR3 sequence is CASSVFGGELFF. As DNA, the CDR3 is TGTGCCAGCAGCGTATTCGGCGGGGAGCTGTTTTTT.

The chain is built from TRBV7-3 and TRBJ2-7, with a possible D match to TRBD1 (5 bases). Germline CDR1 SGHTA, CDR2 FQGTGA. The V and J ends lost 2 bases and 5 bases respectively, with 13 bases between them. The CDR3 has 14 amino acids. The CDR3 loop is CASSLGAGTHEQYF. The DNA of the CDR3 is TGTGCCAGCAGCTTAGGGGCAGGAACCCACGAGCAGTACTTC.

The chain is built from TRBV12-3 or TRBV12-4 and TRBJ1-2; possible D gene TRBD1, 5 bases. Trimming removed 8 bases at V and 6 bases at J, with 13 bases between. The CDR3 runs to 12 residues. The CDR3 region is CASSLQGHGYTF. In DNA, the CDR3 is TGTGCCAGCTCACTGCAGGGTCATGGCTACACCTTC.

This clone was counted only a few times. The chain employs TRBV2 and TRBJ1-5; the D is unclear. Germline assignment: CDR1 SNHLY and CDR2 FYNNEI. The CDR3 runs to 13 residues. The V end lost 8 bases, the J end lost 0 bases, and 8 bases lay between the germline ends. The CDR3 loop reads CASRHPSNQPQHF. The CDR3 bases are TGTGCCAGCCGTCACCCTAGCAATCAGCCCCAGCATTTT.